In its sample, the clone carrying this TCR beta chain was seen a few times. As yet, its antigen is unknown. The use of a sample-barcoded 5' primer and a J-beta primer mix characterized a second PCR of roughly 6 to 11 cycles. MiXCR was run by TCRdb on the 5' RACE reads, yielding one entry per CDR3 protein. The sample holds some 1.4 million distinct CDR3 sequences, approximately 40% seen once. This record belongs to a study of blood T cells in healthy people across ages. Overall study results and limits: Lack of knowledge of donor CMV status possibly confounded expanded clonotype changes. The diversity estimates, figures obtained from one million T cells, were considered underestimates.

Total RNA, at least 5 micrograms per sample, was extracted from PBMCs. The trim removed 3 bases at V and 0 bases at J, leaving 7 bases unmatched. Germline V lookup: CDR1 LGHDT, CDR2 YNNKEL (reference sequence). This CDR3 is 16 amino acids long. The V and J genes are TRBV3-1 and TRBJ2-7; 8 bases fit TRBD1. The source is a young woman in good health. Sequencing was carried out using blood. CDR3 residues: CASSHAGQGHSYEQYF. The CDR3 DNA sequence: TGTGCCAGCAGCCACGCCGGACAGGGACACTCCTACGAGCAGTACTTC.